This record concerns one TCR beta chain sequence. Deletions cut 2 bases from V and 6 bases from J, with 5 bases between. Germline CDR1 reads MNHEY; CDR2 reads SVGAGI. The CDR3 has 12 amino acids. The repertoire was sequenced with immunoSEQ multiplex PCR; TCRdb's copy has only in-frame clones and lacks some. The data hold fewer than 95,000 clones, with about 94% observed a single time. The sample is drawn from a study of technical replicates of blood from a handful of donors. The genes are TRBV6-5 and TRBJ2-1; D call uncertain. This sequence was found in a human donor in good health. The specimen sequenced was T cells isolated from PBMCs. The chain's CDR3 is CASSYDTNEQFF. CDR3 bases: TGTGCCAGCAGTTACGACACCAATGAGCAGTTCTTC.